One and the same sample provided the 7 T cell receptor beta chains below, sequenced in a study of CXCR3-negative and CXCR3-positive naive CD8 T cells. Findings and limits, study-wide: Relative to CXCR3-negative naive cells, CXCR3-positive naive cells had more hydrophobic TRB CDR3s.

No antigen has been identified for these receptors. 5' RACE with UMI labels generated the TRB cDNA libraries. No DNA is given; TCRdb re-called the 5' RACE reads and lists each CDR3 protein once. Its clone listing holds approximately 130,000 distinct CDR3 sequences. Material: naive CXCR3+ CD8+ T cells from blood. Indicated subset: CD45RO-CCR7+CD27+CD95- naive CD8+ T cells expressing CXCR3 (TNR3+). The receptors here all came from a human donor in good health. Some clones in this sample may be carry-over from other donors' samples.

V is TRBV20-1 and J is TRBJ2-3; TCRdb gives TRBD2 as the D gene, but with no DNA this cannot be confirmed. Per germline, CDR1 DFQATT and CDR2 SNEGSKA (reference sequence). CDR3 length: 16 residues. This chain's CDR3 is CSAIPLAGGPTDTQYF.

This chain connects TRBV24-1 to TRBJ2-2; TCRdb outputs TRBD2, but without DNA this stays unchecked. The germline CDR1 and CDR2 sequences are KGHDR and SFDVKD. The CDR3 is 17 residues long. CDR3: CATSDFGGIGGAGELFF.

CDR3 protein: CSVDGDGYSTEAFF. The chain recombines TRBV29-1 with TRBJ1-1; TCRdb selects TRBD1, and the lack of DNA leaves this call unchecked. Germline loops: CDR1 SQVTM, CDR2 ANQGSEA. There are 14 residues in the CDR3.

The chain's CDR3 is CASSPTGGLEAFF. This sequence joins TRBV11-1 and TRBJ1-1; checking the TCRdb D call of TRBD1 is not possible without DNA. The CDR3 is 13 residues long. The germline V gene encodes CDR1 SGHAT and CDR2 FQDESV (reference sequence). Together with reference TRBV11-1 and TRBJ1-1, the CDR3 gives the full variable domain: EAEVAQSPRYKITEKSQAVAFWCDPISGHATLYWYRQILGQGPELLVQFQDESVVDDSQLPKDRFSAERLKGVDSTLKIQPAELGDSAMYLCASSPTGGLEAFFGQGTRLTVV.

This rearrangement joins TRBV29-1 to TRBJ1-2. CDR3 length equals 12 residues. Germline CDR1 is SQVTM and CDR2 is ANQGSEA. This chain's CDR3 is CSVEDRKLGYTF.

This chain links TRBV27 with TRBJ2-7; TCRdb picks TRBD1, but there is no DNA to check that call. Germline CDR1 reads MNHEY; CDR2 reads SMNVEV (reference sequence). The CDR3 sequence is 14 residues long. The CDR3 loop reads CASSAGQGGYEQYF.

The chain carries TRBV29-1 and TRBJ1-1; no DNA is available, so the TRBD1 call from TCRdb remains unchecked. The CDR3 has 14 amino acids. CDR1 is SQVTM and CDR2 is ANQGSEA in the germline V gene. The CDR3 reads CSVEVGTGFTEAFF.